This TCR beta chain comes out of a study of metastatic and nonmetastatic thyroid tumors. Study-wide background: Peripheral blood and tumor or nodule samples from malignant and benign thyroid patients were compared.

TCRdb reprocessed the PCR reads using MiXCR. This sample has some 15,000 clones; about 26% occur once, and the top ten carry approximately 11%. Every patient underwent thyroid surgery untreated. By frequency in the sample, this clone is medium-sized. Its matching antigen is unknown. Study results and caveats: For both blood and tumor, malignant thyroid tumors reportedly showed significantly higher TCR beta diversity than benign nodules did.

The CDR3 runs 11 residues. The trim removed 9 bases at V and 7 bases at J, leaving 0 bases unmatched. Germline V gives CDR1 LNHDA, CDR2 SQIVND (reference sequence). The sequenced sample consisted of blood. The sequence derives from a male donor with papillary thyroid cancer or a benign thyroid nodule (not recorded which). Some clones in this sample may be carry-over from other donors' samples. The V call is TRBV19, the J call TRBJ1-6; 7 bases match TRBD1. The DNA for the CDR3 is TGTGCCAGCAGGGGGAATTCACCCCTCCACTTT. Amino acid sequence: CASRGNSPLHF. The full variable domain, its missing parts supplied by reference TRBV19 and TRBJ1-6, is DGGITQSPKYLFRKEGQNVTLSCEQNLNHDAMYWYRQDPGQGLRLIYYSQIVNDFQKGDIAEGYSVSREKKESFPLTVTSAQKNPTAFYLCASRGNSPLHFGNGTRLTVT.